Below, one T cell receptor beta chain is given with its context. The antigen is unknown. J was trimmed by 7 bases and V by 6 bases; bases with no gene match: 4. This CDR3 contains 14 residues. The germline V gene encodes CDR1 MNHEY and CDR2 SVGAGI. This entry is derived from a study of T cell responses to AZD1222 COVID-19 vaccine. Study overall: Combined were second doses at about 4 or about 12 weeks.

Repertoires were generated with immunoSEQ multiplex PCR, while TCRdb's copy carries only in-frame clones and drops some. The sample lists 130,000 to 150,000 clones; 90% to 95% were seen once. Whole-study results and caveats: There were vaccine-associated CD4 TCRs across spike, dominant at 160-218 and 743-854. Most donors were white British, females outnumbered males, and clonal diversity was possibly underestimated. In all cases, repertoires were sampled only after the peak T cell response.

This chain joins TRBV6-5 and TRBJ1-6, with 9 positions matching TRBD1. The sequence was obtained from an adult in good health. The starting material was peripheral blood, obtained on day 0 of AZD1222 vaccination. The CDR3 loop is CASRATGGNSPLHF. The CDR3 region has the DNA TGTGCCAGCAGAGCCACAGGGGGCAATTCACCCCTCCACTTT.